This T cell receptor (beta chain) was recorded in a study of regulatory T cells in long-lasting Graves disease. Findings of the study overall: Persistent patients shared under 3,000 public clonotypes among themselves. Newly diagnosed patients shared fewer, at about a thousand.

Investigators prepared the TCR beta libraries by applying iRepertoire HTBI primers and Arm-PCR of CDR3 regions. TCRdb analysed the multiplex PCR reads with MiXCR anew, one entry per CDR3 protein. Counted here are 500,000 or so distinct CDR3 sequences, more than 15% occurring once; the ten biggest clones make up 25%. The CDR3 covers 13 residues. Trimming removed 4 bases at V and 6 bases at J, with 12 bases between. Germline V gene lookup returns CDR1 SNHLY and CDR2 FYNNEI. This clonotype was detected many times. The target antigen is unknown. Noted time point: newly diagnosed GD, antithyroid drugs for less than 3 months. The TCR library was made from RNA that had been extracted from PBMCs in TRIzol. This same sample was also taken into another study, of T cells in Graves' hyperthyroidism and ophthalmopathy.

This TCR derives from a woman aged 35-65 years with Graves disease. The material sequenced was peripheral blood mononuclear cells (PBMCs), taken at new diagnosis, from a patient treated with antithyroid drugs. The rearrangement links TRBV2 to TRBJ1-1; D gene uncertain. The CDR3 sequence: CASSVQEVPEAFF. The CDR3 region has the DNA TGTGCCAGCAGTGTTCAGGAGGTCCCTGAAGCTTTCTTT.